The 30 T cell receptor beta chains reported below all come from one sample, sequenced in a study of early stage breast cancer tumors (dated by TCRdb to 2016 to 2017). The library relied on the immunoSEQ multiplex PCR assay. TCRdb retrieved this table from immuneACCESS and kept in-frame rearrangements only. Not all clones are present; in checked studies, unresolved V genes account for under half, and no reason is known for the remainder. This sample gives about 11,000 clones in total; around two thirds of them show up just once. Of the sample, around 23% is held by the ten largest clones. Sequencing was carried out using breast tumor tissue. These receptors were collected from a person aged 35 to 50 with breast cancer.

This chain connects TRBV5-1 to TRBJ2-4, with 7 nucleotides matching TRBD2. Germline trimming cut 6 bases from V and 7 bases from J; bases unmatched to any gene: 10. The CDR3 runs 14 residues. Per germline, CDR1 SGHRS and CDR2 YFSETQ. The CDR3 sequence is CASTPGRETNIQYF. The DNA for the CDR3 is TGCGCCAGCACCCCGGGGCGGGAGACGAACATTCAGTACTTC.

Concerning this clone itself: One end of the junction fails to match germline, which may point to a read error. The chain recombines TRBV6-1 with TRBJ1-2, with 9 bases lining up with TRBD1. The CDR3 has 11 residues. Germline V CDR1 and CDR2: MNHNS, SASEGT. The CDR3 nucleotides read TGTGCCAGCAGGTCCTGGGACAGGGTGGTCTTC. This sequence encodes CASRSWDRVVF.

The rearrangement joins TRBV19 to TRBJ2-5; D is undetermined. The ends were cut back, 6 bases at V and 5 bases at J, with 16 bases in the middle. Germline V lookup: CDR1 LNHDA, CDR2 SQIVND (reference sequence). The CDR3 has 14 amino acids. CDR3 region: CASRMGTALETQYF. Here the CDR3 DNA reads TGTGCCAGTAGGATGGGCACTGCCTTGGAGACCCAGTACTTC.

Only one count was recorded for this clone. The chain employs TRBV19 and TRBJ1-5; unclear D gene. V shed 0 bases and J shed 3 bases, with 9 bases lying between them. Germline lookup yields CDR1 LNHDA and CDR2 SQIVND (reference sequence). CDR3 size: 15 residues. The CDR3 is CASSIELMTNQPQHF. In DNA form, the CDR3 reads TGTGCCAGTAGTATAGAGCTTATGACCAATCAGCCCCAGCATTTT.

The chain uses TRBV18 and TRBJ2-3; no reliable D call. The CDR3 loop spans 13 amino acids. Trimming pared 6 bases from V and 3 bases from J, leaving 10 bases between. CDR1 is KGHSH, CDR2 LQKENI, per germline. In DNA form, the CDR3 reads TGTGCCAGCTCGCCCCTGATGACAGATACGCAGTATTTT. Translation gives CASSPLMTDTQYF.

This clone has a handful of counts. The J gene is TRBJ1-2, the V gene TRBV7-9, with D tentatively TRBD1 (5 bases). Germline assignment: CDR1 SEHNR and CDR2 FQNEAQ (reference sequence). Deletions cut 0 bases from V and 8 bases from J, with 16 bases between. This CDR3 is built from 15 residues. Here the CDR3 reads CASSLAPGHLWGYTF. The CDR3 DNA follows: TGTGCCAGCAGCTTAGCCCCTGGACACCTCTGGGGCTACACCTTC.

The chain couples TRBV6-1 to TRBJ2-7; 7 bases map to TRBD1. After removal of 5 bases from V and 3 bases from J, the junction contained 7 bases not matched to a gene. Germline assignment: CDR1 MNHNS and CDR2 SASEGT. The CDR3 loop spans 14 amino acids. This CDR3 reads CASSRTGDYYEQYF. DNA of the CDR3: TGTGCCAGCAGTAGGACAGGTGACTACTACGAGCAGTACTTC.

The V call is TRBV11-3, the J call TRBJ2-7; 9 nucleotides match TRBD2. This CDR3 is built from 14 residues. V lost 1 base and J lost 3; bases outside the gene matches: 1. From germline, CDR1 is SGHNT and CDR2 YENEEA. CDR3 protein: CASSLALAGYEQYF. The CDR3 nucleotides are TGTGCCAGCAGCTTAGCACTAGCGGGCTACGAGCAGTACTTC.

This clone was seen just once. V is TRBV5-6 and J is TRBJ1-3; tentative D call: TRBD1 (5 bases). Trimming pared 6 bases from V and 0 bases from J, leaving 10 bases between. The CDR3 extends over 14 amino acids. Germline V lookup: CDR1 SGHDT, CDR2 YYEEEE. CDR3 DNA sequence: TGTGCCAGCACAGGGCGATCCTCTGGAAACACCATATATTTT. The encoded protein is CASTGRSSGNTIYF.

By frequency in the sample, this clone is medium-sized. The chain links TRBV7-9 to TRBJ1-2; TRBD1 agrees at 7 bases. The J segment lost 6 bases and the V segment lost 5 bases, leaving 15 bases of the junction unmatched. The CDR3 extends over 16 amino acids. Per germline, CDR1 SEHNR and CDR2 FQNEAQ (reference sequence). The CDR3: CASSINPAGGKDGYTF. CDR3 DNA: TGTGCCAGCAGCATAAACCCAGCAGGGGGAAAGGATGGCTACACCTTC.

This sequence joins TRBV12-5 and TRBJ2-2; D uncertain. This CDR3 spans 12 amino acids. Trimming took 6 bases from V and 6 from J, leaving 8 bases between them. Germline lookup yields CDR1 LGHNT and CDR2 FRNRAP. Here the CDR3 DNA reads TGTGCTAGTGGATACCCCTCCGGGGAGCTGTTTTTT. Translating gives CASGYPSGELFF.

This clone showed up just a few times. The chain recombines TRBV11-2 with TRBJ1-1; 8 bases are shared with TRBD1. Germline CDR1 reads SGHAT; CDR2 reads FQNNGV. Losses at the gene ends were 8 bases for V and 10 bases for J; bases not matched to a gene: 12. The CDR3 contains 13 residues. This CDR3 reads CASGKGQGLGAFF. CDR3 bases: TGTGCCAGCGGAAAAGGACAGGGTCTGGGAGCTTTCTTT. Based on the CDR3 plus reference TRBV11-2 and TRBJ1-1, the full variable domain is EAGVAQSPRYKIIEKRQSVAFWCNPISGHATLYWYQQILGQGPKLLIQFQNNGVVDDSQLPKDRFSAERLKGVDSTLKIQPAKLEDSAVYLCASGKGQGLGAFFGQGTRLTVV.

The chain has TRBV4-1 and TRBJ1-6; D may be TRBD1 (5 bases). The CDR3 spans 16 residues. Trimming stripped 4 bases from V and 3 bases from J, with 13 bases between. Germline-derived CDR1 and CDR2 are MGHRA and YSYEKL. For the CDR3, the DNA is TGCGCCAGCAGCCCCCAAGCGGGGCACTATAATTCACCCCTCCACTTT. Protein: CASSPQAGHYNSPLHF.

This rearrangement joins TRBV10-2 to TRBJ2-3; no reliable D call. Germline V gene lookup returns CDR1 WSHSY and CDR2 SAAADI. V was shortened by 3 bases and J by 2 bases, with 3 bases between the two germline ends. The CDR3 length is 12 residues. CDR3 in amino acids: CASSDSTDTQYF. The CDR3 DNA follows: TGCGCCAGCAGTGATTCCACAGATACGCAGTATTTT.

This chain joins TRBV7-2 and TRBJ2-3; 14 bases map to TRBD2. Germline CDR1 SGHTA, CDR2 FQGNSA. The trim removed 1 base at V and 6 bases at J, leaving 6 bases unmatched. The CDR3 length is 17 residues. CDR3 in amino acids: CASSLVTSGRAWDTQYF. CDR3 in DNA: TGTGCCAGCAGCTTAGTGACTAGCGGGAGGGCCTGGGATACGCAGTATTTT.

The chain has TRBV2 and TRBJ2-1, with a weak D call TRBD1 (5 bases). The V end was cut by 2 bases, the J end by 2 bases, with 10 bases between. The V gene's germline CDR1 is SNHLY and CDR2 FYNNEI. The CDR3 spans 15 residues. CDR3 sequence reads: CASSERGSAYNEQFF. For the CDR3, the DNA is TGTGCCAGCAGTGAAAGGGGTTCGGCCTACAATGAGCAGTTCTTC.

The chain combines TRBV5-1 with TRBJ2-2; 12 nucleotides align to TRBD2. Looked up from germline, CDR1 is SGHRS and CDR2 is YFSETQ. The V gene end was trimmed by 5 bases and the J gene end by 3 bases; junction bases not matched to a gene: 11. The CDR3 runs to 18 residues. The CDR3: CASRWRTSGNTDTGELFF. The CDR3 DNA reads TGCGCCAGCAGGTGGAGGACTAGCGGGAATACGGACACCGGGGAGCTGTTTTTT.

This clone has only one observation. The J gene is TRBJ2-3, the V gene TRBV29-1, with D perhaps matching TRBD1 (5 bases). Germline CDR1 is SQVTM and CDR2 is ANQGSEA. This CDR3 has 14 residues. The V end lost 5 bases, the J end lost 0 bases, and 12 bases lay between the germline ends. The DNA for the CDR3 is TGCAGCGTTATAGACAGAGCTAGCACAGATACGCAGTATTTT. This encodes CSVIDRASTDTQYF.

The chain has TRBV14 and TRBJ2-4, with 7 bases matching TRBD1. Germline V gives CDR1 SGHDN, CDR2 FVKESK. The V segment lost 4 bases and the J segment 2 bases; nucleotides outside the gene matches: 8. The CDR3 length is 16 residues. The CDR3 reads CASSPTTGRPKNIQYF. The CDR3 coding sequence is TGTGCCAGCAGCCCGACGACAGGGCGGCCCAAAAACATTCAGTACTTC.

This clone is a singleton in its sample. The chain joins TRBV29-1 to TRBJ2-7, with D perhaps TRBD2 (6 bases). This CDR3 spans 11 amino acids. V was trimmed by 4 bases and J by 7 bases, leaving 11 bases between them. Germline CDR1 and CDR2: SQVTM and ANQGSEA. CDR3 sequence (DNA): TGCAGCGTTGGGTCGGCGGGGGAGCAGTACTTC. This gives the protein CSVGSAGEQYF.

The chain employs TRBV30 and TRBJ2-5, with a possible D match to TRBD2 (6 bases). V lost 4 bases, J lost 3 bases, and 15 bases lay in between. CDR1 GTSNPN and CDR2 SVGIG come from the germline V gene (reference sequence). The CDR3 runs to 14 residues. CDR3 in amino acids: CAWTGGTREETQYF. The CDR3, as DNA: TGTGCCTGGACTGGGGGGACCAGAGAAGAGACCCAGTACTTC.

The genes are TRBV4-1 and TRBJ2-3; 10 nucleotides match TRBD1. Losses at the gene ends were 5 bases for V and 4 bases for J; bases not matched to a gene: 9. This CDR3 has 16 residues. CDR1 is MGHRA, CDR2 YSYEKL, per germline. The DNA for the CDR3 is TGCGCCAGCAGCTTCGCTAGGGGGACAGGGGCAGATACGCAGTATTTT. It translates to CASSFARGTGADTQYF.

V is TRBV7-9 and J is TRBJ2-3, with a tentative D call TRBD2 (6 bases). V lost 1 base and J lost 4, with 12 bases in between. Looked up from germline, CDR1 is SEHNR and CDR2 is FQNEAQ (reference sequence). The CDR3 has 15 amino acids. The CDR3 region has the DNA TGTGCCAGCAGCTTAGGGGCCTGGGAGGCAGATACGCAGTATTTT. This encodes CASSLGAWEADTQYF.

This sequence joins TRBV19 and TRBJ1-3, with 7 bases fitting TRBD1. CDR1 LNHDA and CDR2 SQIVND come from the germline V gene (reference sequence). The CDR3 runs 14 residues. Germline trimming cut 6 bases from V and 1 base from J; bases unmatched to any gene: 3. The CDR3 DNA sequence: TGTGCCAGTAGCCGACAGGGATCTGGAAACACCATATATTTT. Protein sequence: CASSRQGSGNTIYF.

V usage is TRBV13 and J usage is TRBJ2-6; no clear D gene. Trimming removed 8 bases at V and 0 bases at J, with 23 bases between. CDR1 is PRHDT and CDR2 is FYEKMQ in the germline V gene (reference sequence). CDR3 length equals 19 residues. CDR3 DNA: TGTGCCAGCTATCGACGTGCCTTAGGGTCAAGCTCTGGGGCCAACGTCCTGACTTTC. Translation gives CASYRRALGSSSGANVLTF.

This sequence joins TRBV10-3 and TRBJ1-1; TRBD1 might be the D (5 bases). V lost 3 bases and J 6 bases, leaving 14 bases between the germline ends. CDR3 size: 14 residues. From germline, CDR1 is ENHRY and CDR2 SYGVKD. CDR3 in amino acids: CAISDSQGLAEAFF. Here the CDR3 DNA reads TGTGCCATCAGTGATAGCCAGGGCCTAGCTGAAGCTTTCTTT.

The CDR3 protein is CSVELAGYEQYF. In DNA form, the CDR3 reads TGCAGCGTTGAACTAGCGGGTTACGAGCAGTACTTC. The chain has TRBV29-1 and TRBJ2-7; 8 nucleotides line up with TRBD2. The CDR3 extends over 12 amino acids. CDR1 SQVTM and CDR2 ANQGSEA come from the germline V gene. V trimming: 2 bases; J trimming: 4 bases; junction bases outside the gene matches: 1.

The genes are TRBV27 and TRBJ2-4; 7 nucleotides match TRBD2. The germline V gene encodes CDR1 MNHEY and CDR2 SMNVEV (reference sequence). The CDR3 runs to 14 residues. Unmatched junction bases numbered 2, after V lost 1 base and J lost 5 bases. CDR3 sequence reads: CASSLFAGENIQYF. The CDR3 DNA sequence: TGTGCCAGCAGTTTATTTGCGGGGGAAAACATTCAGTACTTC.

This clone occurred once. The chain employs TRBV7-2 and TRBJ2-7; D call uncertain. The V gene's germline CDR1 is SGHTA and CDR2 FQGNSA. The CDR3 spans 14 residues. V was clipped by 1 base and J by 7 bases, with 14 bases between them. In DNA, the CDR3 is TGTGCCAGCAGCTTAGGGAGTCGGGTAGGAGAGCAGTACTTC. This gives the protein CASSLGSRVGEQYF.

J is TRBJ1-2 and V is TRBV5-1; no firm D call. Trimming took 0 bases from V and 0 from J, leaving 15 bases between them. The germline CDR1 and CDR2 sequences are SGHRS and YFSETQ. This CDR3 comprises 17 residues. CDR3 nucleotides: TGCGCCAGCAGCTTGGGTGGCAGGAGTACTCCTAACTATGGCTACACCTTC. It yields the protein CASSLGGRSTPNYGYTF.